This TCR beta chain was sequenced for a study of blood T cell repertoires in COVID-19 (dated by TCRdb to about 2020). Study-level background: The collaborator samples originated in the United States, Italy and Spain and spanned the acute and convalescent phases of COVID-19. The material from the prospective study consisted of cDNA or gDNA derived from T cells, B-cell-depleted T cells, or PBMCs. The dataset comprised deeply sampled blood TCRbeta repertoires from subjects exposed to, actively infected with, or recovered from COVID-19. The repertoires were released in a freely available public database meant as a resource for research on the immune response to SARS-CoV-2. Samples came from the ongoing ImmuneRACE study (first 160 participants) plus 1,254 subjects from 6 global collaborators. Sample metadata almost always included a de-identified subject ID, COVID-19 status, age in years and sex. Where HLA class I and class II types were available, the types were taken from metadata supplied by the sample provider, not from assay-based typing.

Whole blood was collected in K2EDTA tubes by collaborating institutions according to the institutions' own protocols. For TCRbeta analysis, collaborator samples were shipped as frozen whole blood, as isolated PBMCs, or as DNA extracted from either sample type. As to this clone: Its antigen is still unknown. Base qualities are missing; no much larger clone stands one base away.

The immunoSEQ Assay, a bias-controlled multiplex PCR, was used to amplify TCRbeta CDR3 regions from genomic DNA. The paper's data handling went like this. Nucleated cell counts per sample were estimated from amplification of reference gene primers within the assay. Sequence reads were collapsed and filtered to measure the absolute abundance of every unique TCRbeta CDR3 rearrangement. For each sample, productive Simpson clonality was calculated as the square root of Simpson's diversity index across productive rearrangements. TCRdb mirrors the immuneACCESS table, restricted to in-frame sequences. Some clones are absent from its copies; in checked studies, under half trace to an unresolved V gene, and the reason for the others is unknown. Clonal size and the V and J genes are those of that table, whereas D and trimming came from the DNA. The sample has 80,000 to 95,000 clones on record, 75% to 90% of them singletons. Jointly, the top ten make up 25% to 40% of the sample.

Overall results and qualifications from the work: Clinical and demographic metadata were provided uncurated, with the amount varying by source and participant.

Specimen: peripheral blood. This receptor was identified in a woman aged 80 or over with active or convalescent COVID-19.

The CDR3 reads as follows: CASSISPGTSGGEQFF. The bases read TGTGCCAGTAGTATATCACCCGGGACTAGCGGAGGGGAGCAGTTCTTC. Recombination joined TRBV19 with TRBJ2-1; 11 middle bases align to TRBD2. Relative to germline, V is missing 2 bases and J is missing 10 bases, with 10 bases of the junction outside any gene match. Inclusive of the bounding cysteine and phenylalanine, the CDR3 is 16 residues long. The read is trimmed to its CDR3 DNA, 48 bases read in frame from base 1. Based on the germline V gene (reference sequence), the CDR1 and CDR2 sequences are LNHDA and SQIVND.